This TCR beta chain was retrieved from a study of T-cell reconstitution after alpha-beta-depleted transplantation in children. Molecular barcoding with unique molecular identifiers was used for the TCRbeta library. TCRdb reprocessed the PCR reads via MiXCR and lists one record per CDR3 protein. The sample yields 250,000 to 400,000 distinct CDR3 sequences, around 20% seen once. This clonotype was picked up a small number of times. Its antigen is still unknown. The CDR3 is 14 residues long. V was clipped by 2 bases and J by 2 bases, with 10 bases between them. Germline CDR1 reads DFQATT; CDR2 reads SNEGSKA (reference sequence). Whole-study findings and limits: It was surviving recipient T cells and thymic progenitors that gave some patients high TCRbeta diversity at day 60. T-cell numbers and diversity, one year after transplant, stemmed largely from T cells that were newly produced. Reports say that about two months after transplant, the alpha-beta T cells came out of several hundred graft clones that had expanded.

The chain joins TRBV20-1 to TRBJ1-5; no clear D. This TCR derives from a male patient aged 5 to 17 who had a stem cell transplant for acute lymphoblastic leukemia, so the T cells may come from the graft donor. The sample in question was PBMCs, mostly from graft donor cells, obtained 180 days after TCRalphabeta/CD19-depleted stem cell transplant. As DNA, the CDR3 is TGCAGTGCTAGATGGAGGATTGGCAATCAGCCCCAGCATTTT. It is translated as CSARWRIGNQPQHF.